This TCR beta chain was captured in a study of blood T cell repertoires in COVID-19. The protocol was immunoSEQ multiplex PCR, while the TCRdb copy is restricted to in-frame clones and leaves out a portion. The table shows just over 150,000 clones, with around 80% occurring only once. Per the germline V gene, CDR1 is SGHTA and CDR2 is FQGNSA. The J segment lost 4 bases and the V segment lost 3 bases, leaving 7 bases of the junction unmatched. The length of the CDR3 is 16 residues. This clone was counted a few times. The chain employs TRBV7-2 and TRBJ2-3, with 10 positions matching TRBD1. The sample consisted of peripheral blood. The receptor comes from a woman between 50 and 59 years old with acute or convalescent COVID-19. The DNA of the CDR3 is TGTGCCAGCAGCTTGACAGGGGGCGGGGGCGCAGATACGCAGTATTTT. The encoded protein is CASSLTGGGGADTQYF.